The source of this T cell receptor (beta chain) is a study of T-cell memory formation after mild COVID-19. With constant-segment primers, 5'RACE yielded cDNA libraries of TCR alpha and TCR beta that carried sample barcodes and UMIs. MiXCR, run by TCRdb on the 5' RACE reads, gives a single entry per CDR3 protein. The sample lists under 250,000 distinct CDR3 sequences; 9.5% to 10% were seen once. The CDR3 totals 17 residues. The J segment lost 4 bases and the V segment lost 4 bases, leaving 8 bases of the junction unmatched. In germline, CDR1 is MGHRA, CDR2 YSYEKL. The TCR comes from a man younger than 35 who had mild COVID-19 (a few samples of this study predate the infection). Cell type and time point are not known. The sequenced sample consisted of PBMCs or a T cell subset sorted from them (not recorded which). The rearrangement links TRBV4-1 to TRBJ2-5, with TRBD2 identical over 14 bases. CDR3 coding DNA: TGCGCCAGCAGCCCCCTGGGACTAGCGGGGGTAGGAGAGACCCAGTACTTC. This sequence encodes CASSPLGLAGVGETQYF.